This TCR beta chain originates from a study of T cell responses to AZD1222 COVID-19 vaccine. About the research overall: Combined were second doses at about 4 or about 12 weeks. Study-level points and caveats: Repertoires were obtained only post-peak T cell response. The study identified only six AZD1222 recipients as seropositive at baseline. Spike was spanned by vaccine-associated CD4 TCRs, with dominance at 160-218 and 743-854.

With regard to this clone: Its target is unknown.

The table came from immunoSEQ multiplex PCR; TCRdb's copy has only in-frame clones and leaves some out. The table has roughly 100,000 clones, about 88% seen once; the top ten hold around 5.1%. The CDR3 loop spans 13 amino acids. Germline CDR1 and CDR2: MNHEY and SVGAGI. Trimming removed 7 bases from V and 9 bases from J, with 16 bases in between. Sequencing used peripheral blood, obtained on day 0 of AZD1222 vaccination. This sequence originates from an adult in good health. The chain joins TRBV6-5 to TRBJ2-1, with a tentative D call TRBD2 (6 bases). CDR3 region: CASMYVGGVEQFF. The CDR3 nucleotides read TGTGCCAGCATGTATGTGGGAGGCGTTGAGCAGTTCTTC.